Listed below are T cell receptor beta chains from one sample, sequenced in a study of T cell clusters in autoimmune cytopenias. Following a re-call of the multiplex PCR reads, TCRdb has one entry per CDR3 protein and lacks DNA. This specimen shows over 6,500 distinct CDR3 sequences; the ten leading clones hold approximately 24%. The data also belong to a second study, concerning T cell repertoires in aging, cancer and after chemotherapy.

Source material: peripheral blood. The receptors shown here come from a human donor in good health. CDR3s include the opening cysteine and the closing phenylalanine or tryptophan. Only part of the rows carry a size: once, few, many, or a class if the clone is expanded.

TRBJ2-2,TRBV29-1,medium-sized,CSVEWGGAQTGELFF
TRBJ2-2,TRBV6-6,NA,CASLADRPSAGELFF
TRBJ1-3,TRBV6-1,NA,CASSEILMSSGNTIYF
TRBJ2-2,TRBV6-5,medium-sized,CASSYDSGVGELFF
TRBJ1-1,TRBV19,NA,CASSIVAQQLNTEAFF
TRBJ2-5,TRBV19,medium-sized,CASSVLVQETQYF
TRBJ2-7,TRBV7-9,NA,CASSPRGGGSYEQYF
TRBJ1-6,TRBV11-2,NA,CASSLGQGNSPLHF
TRBJ1-2,TRBV30,NA,CAWSRTGTVYGYTF
TRBJ2-3,TRBV12-3/TRBV12-4,NA,CASSDSTSGGTDTQYF
TRBJ1-4,TRBV5-6,NA,CASSAGGTEKLFF
TRBJ2-5,TRBV6-5,medium-sized,CASNTRGLGQETQYF
TRBJ2-1,TRBV19,medium-sized,CASSGRTSGRFEQFF
TRBJ1-6,TRBV18,NA,CASSQEQGQNSPLHF
TRBJ2-7,TRBV6-5,NA,CASSYSFGTGNPYEQYF
TRBJ1-2,TRBV12-3/TRBV12-4,NA,CASIRDRANYGYTF
TRBJ2-2,TRBV12-3/TRBV12-4,medium-sized,CASSSDRKNTGELFF
TRBJ1-4,TRBV5-5,medium-sized,CASRTSQGLWEKLFF
TRBJ1-4,TRBV19,NA,CASSIVGPATNEKLFF
TRBJ2-7,TRBV6-2/TRBV6-3,NA,CASSSNSLAPSYEQYF
TRBJ2-5,TRBV29-1,medium-sized,CSVEPNGLSLETQYF
TRBJ2-6,TRBV5-5,medium-sized,CASSSDREANVLTF
TRBJ1-1,TRBV30,NA,CAWVPIRGTGRPEAFF
TRBJ1-1,TRBV6-5,NA,CASSYGAARRAFF
TRBJ1-1,TRBV11-1,NA,CASSFKGALITEAFF
TRBJ2-6,TRBV20-1,NA,CSASVSGANVLTF
TRBJ2-3,TRBV7-2,NA,CASSLGTGDTADTQYF
TRBJ2-2,TRBV6-2/TRBV6-3,NA,CASTLFLPTTRLYGELFF
TRBJ1-5,TRBV30,NA,CAWRDNEGQPQHF
TRBJ2-5,TRBV18,NA,CASSRHRGETQYF
TRBJ2-5,TRBV6-6,NA,CASRPPAMETQYF
TRBJ2-5,TRBV6-5,medium-sized,CASSPFGTSRGETQYF
TRBJ2-7,TRBV12-3/TRBV12-4,NA,CASSTDRVPYEQYF
TRBJ2-5,TRBV30,NA,CAWRGLAGGRQETQYF
TRBJ2-7,TRBV6-5,NA,CASKEGSVGVYEQYF
TRBJ2-5,TRBV7-6,NA,CASSGQETQYF
TRBJ2-5,TRBV5-4,NA,CASSSALAGLRRETQYF
TRBJ2-2,TRBV29-1,medium-sized,CSGVPTGGGGELFF